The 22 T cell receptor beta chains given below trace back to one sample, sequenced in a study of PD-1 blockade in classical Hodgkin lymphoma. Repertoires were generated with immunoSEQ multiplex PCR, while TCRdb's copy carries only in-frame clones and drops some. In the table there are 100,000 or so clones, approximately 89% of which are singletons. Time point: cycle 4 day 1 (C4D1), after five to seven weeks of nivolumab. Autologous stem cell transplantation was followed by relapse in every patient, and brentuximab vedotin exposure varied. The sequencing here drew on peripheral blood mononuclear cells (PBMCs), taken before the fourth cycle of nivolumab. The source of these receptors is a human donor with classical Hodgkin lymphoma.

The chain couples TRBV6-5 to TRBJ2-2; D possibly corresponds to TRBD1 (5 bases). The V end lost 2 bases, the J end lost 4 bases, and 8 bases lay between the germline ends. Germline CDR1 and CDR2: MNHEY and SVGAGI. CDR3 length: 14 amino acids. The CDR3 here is CASSYGAGTGELFF. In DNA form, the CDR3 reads TGTGCCAGCAGTTACGGGGCAGGCACCGGGGAGCTGTTTTTT.

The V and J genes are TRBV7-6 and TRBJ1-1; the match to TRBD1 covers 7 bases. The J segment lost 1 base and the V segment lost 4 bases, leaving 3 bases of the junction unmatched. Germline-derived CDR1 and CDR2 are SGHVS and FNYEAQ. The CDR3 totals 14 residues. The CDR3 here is CASSSQGRNTEAFF. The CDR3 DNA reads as TGTGCCAGCAGCTCACAGGGGAGGAACACTGAAGCTTTCTTT.

This CDR3 reads CASSLGQGTTYEQYF. The CDR3 DNA reads as TGCGCCAGCAGCTTGGGACAGGGGACCACCTACGAGCAGTACTTC. The chain has TRBV5-1 and TRBJ2-7; 8 nucleotides align to TRBD1. Trimming removed 0 bases from V and 2 bases from J; junction bases left unmatched: 4. This CDR3 is built from 15 residues. CDR1 is SGHRS, CDR2 YFSETQ, per germline.

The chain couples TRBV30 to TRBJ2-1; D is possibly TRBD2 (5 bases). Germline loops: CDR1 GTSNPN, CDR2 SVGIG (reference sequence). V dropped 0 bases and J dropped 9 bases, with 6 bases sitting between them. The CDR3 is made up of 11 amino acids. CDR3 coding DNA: TGTGCCTGGAGTGTAGCGGTTGAGCAGTTCTTC. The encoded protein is CAWSVAVEQFF.

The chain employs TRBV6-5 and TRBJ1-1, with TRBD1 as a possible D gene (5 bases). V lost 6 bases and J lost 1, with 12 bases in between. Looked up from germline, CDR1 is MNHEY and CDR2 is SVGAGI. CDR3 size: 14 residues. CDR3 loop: CASSRQRWNTEAFF. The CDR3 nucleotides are TGTGCCAGCAGCAGACAGAGGTGGAACACTGAAGCTTTCTTT.

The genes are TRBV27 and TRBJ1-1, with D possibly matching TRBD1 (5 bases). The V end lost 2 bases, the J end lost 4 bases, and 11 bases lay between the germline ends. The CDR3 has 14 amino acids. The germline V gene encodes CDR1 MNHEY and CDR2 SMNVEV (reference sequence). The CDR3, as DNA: TGTGCCAGCAGTTTAGTCGGGGGGGGCACTGAAGCTTTCTTT. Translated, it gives CASSLVGGGTEAFF.

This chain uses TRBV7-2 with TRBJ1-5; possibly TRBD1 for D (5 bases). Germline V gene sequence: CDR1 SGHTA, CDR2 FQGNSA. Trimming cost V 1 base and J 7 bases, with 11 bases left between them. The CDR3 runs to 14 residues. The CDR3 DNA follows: TGTGCCAGCAGCTTAGGAGGGGCAGGGCAGCCCCAGCATTTT. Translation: CASSLGGAGQPQHF. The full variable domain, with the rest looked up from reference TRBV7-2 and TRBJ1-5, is GAGVSQSPSNKVTEKGKDVELRCDPISGHTALYWYRQSLGQGLEFLIYFQGNSAPDKSGLPSDRFSAERTGGSVSTLTIQRTQQEDSAVYLCASSLGGAGQPQHFGDGTRLSIL.

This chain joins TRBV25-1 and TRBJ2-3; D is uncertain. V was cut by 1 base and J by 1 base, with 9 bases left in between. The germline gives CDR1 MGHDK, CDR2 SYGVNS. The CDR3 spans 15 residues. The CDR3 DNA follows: TGTGCCAGCAGTGAATTTTTATCCCGCACAGATACGCAGTATTTT. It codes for CASSEFLSRTDTQYF.

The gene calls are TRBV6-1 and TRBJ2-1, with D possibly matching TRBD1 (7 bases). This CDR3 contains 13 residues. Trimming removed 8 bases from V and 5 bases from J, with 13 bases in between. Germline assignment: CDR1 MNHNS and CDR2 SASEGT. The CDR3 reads CASAGGSHNEQFF. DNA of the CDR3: TGTGCCAGCGCAGGGGGGTCTCACAATGAGCAGTTCTTC.

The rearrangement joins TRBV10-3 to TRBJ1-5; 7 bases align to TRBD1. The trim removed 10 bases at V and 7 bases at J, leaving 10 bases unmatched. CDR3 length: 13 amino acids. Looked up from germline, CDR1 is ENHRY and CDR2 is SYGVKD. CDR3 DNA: TGTGCCACAGGACAGGTGGAAGGGCAGCCCCAGCATTTT. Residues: CATGQVEGQPQHF.

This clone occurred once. The CDR3 sequence is CASSPGEIYGYTF. The CDR3 bases are TGTGCCAGCAGTCCCGGAGAGATCTATGGCTACACCTTC. The chain links TRBV28 to TRBJ1-2; D remains unclear. Per the germline V gene, CDR1 is MDHEN and CDR2 is SYDVKM. Trimming removed 5 bases at V and 4 bases at J, with 11 bases between. This CDR3 is 13 amino acids long.

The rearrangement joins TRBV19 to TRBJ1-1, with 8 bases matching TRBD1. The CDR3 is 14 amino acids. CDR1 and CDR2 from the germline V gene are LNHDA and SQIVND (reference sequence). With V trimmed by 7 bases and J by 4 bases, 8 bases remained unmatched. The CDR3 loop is CASTVDRGSTEAFF. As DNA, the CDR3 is TGTGCCAGTACCGTTGACAGGGGAAGCACTGAAGCTTTCTTT.

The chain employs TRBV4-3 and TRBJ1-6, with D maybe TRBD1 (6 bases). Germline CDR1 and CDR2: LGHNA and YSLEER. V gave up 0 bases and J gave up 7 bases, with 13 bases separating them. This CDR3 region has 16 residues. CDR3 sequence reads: CASSQDLGARNSPLHF. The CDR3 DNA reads TGCGCCAGCAGCCAAGATTTGGGGGCCCGCAATTCACCCCTCCACTTT.

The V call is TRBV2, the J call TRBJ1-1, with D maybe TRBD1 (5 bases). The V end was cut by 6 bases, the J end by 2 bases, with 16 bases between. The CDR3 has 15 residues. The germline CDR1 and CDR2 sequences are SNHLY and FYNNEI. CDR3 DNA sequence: TGTGCCAGCAGGGCAGGTACCACAGGTAACACTGAAGCTTTCTTT. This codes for CASRAGTTGNTEAFF.

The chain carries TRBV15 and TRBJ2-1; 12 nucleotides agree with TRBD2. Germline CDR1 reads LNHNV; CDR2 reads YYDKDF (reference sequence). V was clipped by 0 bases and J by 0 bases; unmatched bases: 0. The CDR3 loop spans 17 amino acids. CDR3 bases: TGTGCCACCAGCAGAGAGACTAGCGGGAGCTCCTACAATGAGCAGTTCTTC. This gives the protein CATSRETSGSSYNEQFF.

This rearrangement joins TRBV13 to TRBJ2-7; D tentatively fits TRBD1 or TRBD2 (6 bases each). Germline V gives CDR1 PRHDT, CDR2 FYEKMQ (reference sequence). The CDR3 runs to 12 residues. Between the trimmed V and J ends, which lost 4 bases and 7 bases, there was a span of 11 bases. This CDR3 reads CASSSRGEEQYF. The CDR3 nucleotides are TGTGCCAGCAGCTCAAGGGGGGAAGAGCAGTACTTC.

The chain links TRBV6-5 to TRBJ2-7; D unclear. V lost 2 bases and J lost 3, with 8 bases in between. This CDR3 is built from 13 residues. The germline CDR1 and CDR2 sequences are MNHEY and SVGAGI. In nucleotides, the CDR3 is TGTGCCAGCAGTTACCCGACGGGCTACGAGCAGTACTTC. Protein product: CASSYPTGYEQYF.

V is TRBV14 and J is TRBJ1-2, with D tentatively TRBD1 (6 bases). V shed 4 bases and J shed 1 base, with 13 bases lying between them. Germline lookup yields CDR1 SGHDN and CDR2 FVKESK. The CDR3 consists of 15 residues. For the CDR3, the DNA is TGTGCCAGCAGCCCCCGGGACACCCATAACTATGGCTACACCTTC. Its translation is CASSPRDTHNYGYTF.

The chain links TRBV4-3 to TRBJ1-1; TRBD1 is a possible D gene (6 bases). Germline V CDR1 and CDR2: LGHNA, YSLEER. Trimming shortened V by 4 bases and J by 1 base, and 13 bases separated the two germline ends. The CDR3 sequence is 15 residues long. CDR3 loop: CASSPADRANTEAFF. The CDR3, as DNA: TGCGCCAGCAGCCCCGCGGACAGAGCGAACACTGAAGCTTTCTTT.

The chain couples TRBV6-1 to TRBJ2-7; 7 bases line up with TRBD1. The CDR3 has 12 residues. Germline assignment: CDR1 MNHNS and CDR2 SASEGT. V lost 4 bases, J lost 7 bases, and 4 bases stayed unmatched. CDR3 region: CASSGLTGEQYF. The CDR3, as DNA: TGTGCCAGCAGTGGATTGACAGGGGAGCAGTACTTC.

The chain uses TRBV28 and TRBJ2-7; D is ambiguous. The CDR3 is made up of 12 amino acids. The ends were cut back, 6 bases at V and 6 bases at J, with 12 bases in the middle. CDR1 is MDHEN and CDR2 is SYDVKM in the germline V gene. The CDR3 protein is CASSRTPSEQYF. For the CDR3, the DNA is TGTGCCAGCAGCAGGACCCCGAGCGAGCAGTACTTC.

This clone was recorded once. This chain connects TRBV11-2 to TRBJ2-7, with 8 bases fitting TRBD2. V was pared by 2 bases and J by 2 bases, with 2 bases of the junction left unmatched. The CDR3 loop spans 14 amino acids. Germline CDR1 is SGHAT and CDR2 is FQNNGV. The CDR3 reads CASSLLAGPYEQYF. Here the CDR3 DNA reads TGTGCCAGCAGCTTATTAGCGGGACCCTACGAGCAGTACTTC.